One T cell receptor beta chain is described in this entry. The CDR3 runs to 15 residues. Trimming shortened V by 4 bases and J by 0 bases, and 11 bases separated the two germline ends. The germline gives CDR1 SGHNT, CDR2 YYREEE (reference sequence). This specimen comes from a study of control samples from healthy donors and cancer patients. Sequencing used immunoSEQ multiplex PCR; TCRdb keeps in-frame clones, though not all of them. The sample carries about 120,000 clones, 88% recorded once. This clonotype was sampled from a man aged 40-49 years in good health. The chain is built from TRBV5-4 and TRBJ2-1; D ambiguous. The sequenced sample was blood. The CDR3 DNA reads as TGTGCCAGCAGCCCCGACTCAAGCTCCTACAATGAGCAGTTCTTC. Its protein is CASSPDSSSYNEQFF.